These T cell receptor beta chains were read from a single sample in a study of shared clonotypes between healthy human individuals. Clones were read by immunoSEQ multiplex PCR, and TCRdb kept only the in-frame ones, dropping some. This sample carries 980,000 or so clones, over 75% of them seen once, and the ten largest clones take over 1.3%. The sample consisted of memory CD4+ T cells sorted from blood. The receptors here all came from a man between 18 and 29 years old in good health. The CDR3 runs from the conserved cysteine through the conserved F or W. The order of the fields is D gene, J gene, clone size, V gene, CDR3 protein, CDR3 DNA. D genes are given only for firm matches. Rows may omit the clone size; those that give it use once, few, many or a size class.

d_call: TRBD1
j_call: TRBJ1-2
clone_size: .
v_call: TRBV6-1
cdr3_aa: CASSEAGTGGSHYGYTF
cdr3_nt: TGTGCCAGCAGTGAAGCAGGGACAGGGGGCAGTCACTATGGCTACACCTTC

d_call: .
j_call: TRBJ1-5
clone_size: .
v_call: TRBV7-9
cdr3_aa: CASIPGRGLNQPQHF
cdr3_nt: TGTGCCAGCATCCCGGGAAGGGGCCTCAATCAGCCCCAGCATTTT

d_call: .
j_call: TRBJ1-1
clone_size: few
v_call: TRBV14
cdr3_aa: CASSQAATGLGEAFF
cdr3_nt: TGTGCCAGCAGCCAAGCGGCGACAGGTTTGGGTGAAGCTTTCTTT

d_call: .
j_call: TRBJ1-2
clone_size: many
v_call: TRBV5-4
cdr3_aa: CASSLIGQNYGYTF
cdr3_nt: TGTGCCAGCAGCCTTATTGGACAGAACTATGGCTACACCTTC

d_call: .
j_call: TRBJ2-7
clone_size: .
v_call: TRBV30
cdr3_aa: CAWGKNSYEQYF
cdr3_nt: TGTGCCTGGGGAAAAAATTCCTACGAGCAGTACTTC

d_call: .
j_call: TRBJ2-7
clone_size: once
v_call: TRBV6-5
cdr3_aa: CASRTTGTQQYF
cdr3_nt: TGTGCCAGCAGGACGACGGGTACGCAGCAGTACTTC

d_call: .
j_call: TRBJ2-3
clone_size: once
v_call: TRBV4-2
cdr3_aa: CASTFRPGDTQYF
cdr3_nt: TGTGCCAGCACCTTCCGACCTGGAGATACGCAGTATTTT

d_call: .
j_call: TRBJ1-5
clone_size: .
v_call: TRBV30
cdr3_aa: CAWSDRSFSGHKPQHF
cdr3_nt: TGTGCCTGGAGCGACAGATCGTTCTCCGGGCACAAGCCCCAGCATTTT

d_call: TRBD1
j_call: TRBJ1-4
clone_size: .
v_call: TRBV18
cdr3_aa: CASSPGTGNEKLFF
cdr3_nt: TGTGCCAGCTCACCAGGGACAGGAAATGAAAAACTGTTTTTT

d_call: TRBD2
j_call: TRBJ2-7
clone_size: few
v_call: TRBV4-3
cdr3_aa: CASSQDGGGLEQYF
cdr3_nt: TGCGCCAGCAGCCAAGACGGGGGAGGGCTCGAGCAGTACTTC

d_call: TRBD1
j_call: TRBJ1-2
clone_size: .
v_call: TRBV9
cdr3_aa: CASSGQGANYSYTF
cdr3_nt: TGTGCCAGCAGCGGACAGGGGGCTAACTATAGCTACACCTTC

d_call: .
j_call: TRBJ1-6
clone_size: .
v_call: TRBV27
cdr3_aa: CASSLESALVNSPLHF
cdr3_nt: TGTGCCAGCAGTTTAGAGTCAGCTCTCGTGAATTCACCCCTCCACTTT

d_call: .
j_call: TRBJ2-2
clone_size: .
v_call: TRBV11-3
cdr3_aa: CASSPRRATGELFF
cdr3_nt: TGTGCCAGCAGCCCCAGGAGGGCCACCGGGGAGCTGTTTTTT

d_call: .
j_call: TRBJ1-1
clone_size: .
v_call: TRBV18
cdr3_aa: CASSPVRPSDRSQEKAFF
cdr3_nt: TGTGCCAGCTCACCAGTTAGACCCAGCGACAGGTCCCAGGAAAAAGCTTTCTTT

d_call: TRBD1
j_call: TRBJ2-3
clone_size: .
v_call: TRBV28
cdr3_aa: CASSFGDRGPADTQYF
cdr3_nt: TGTGCCAGCAGTTTTGGGGACAGGGGGCCGGCAGATACGCAGTATTTT

d_call: TRBD1
j_call: TRBJ1-3
clone_size: .
v_call: TRBV7-9
cdr3_aa: CASSFGTGGSGNTIYF
cdr3_nt: TGTGCCAGCAGCTTCGGGACAGGGGGTTCTGGAAACACCATATATTTT

d_call: TRBD1
j_call: TRBJ2-7
clone_size: .
v_call: TRBV7-9
cdr3_aa: CASSSGTGSFQQYF
cdr3_nt: TGTGCCAGCAGCTCCGGGACAGGATCGTTTCAGCAGTACTTC

d_call: TRBD1
j_call: TRBJ2-1
clone_size: .
v_call: TRBV5-4
cdr3_aa: CASSYWDRETGEQFF
cdr3_nt: TGTGCCAGCAGCTATTGGGACAGGGAGACGGGTGAGCAGTTCTTC

d_call: TRBD1
j_call: TRBJ1-2
clone_size: .
v_call: TRBV5-4
cdr3_aa: CASSLVQGSSYGYTF
cdr3_nt: TGTGCCAGCAGCCTCGTACAGGGGTCGTCCTATGGCTACACCTTC

d_call: TRBD2
j_call: TRBJ2-7
clone_size: many
v_call: TRBV18
cdr3_aa: CASSPAGVGREQYF
cdr3_nt: TGTGCCAGCTCACCTGCGGGAGTCGGTCGCGAGCAGTACTTC

d_call: TRBD2
j_call: TRBJ2-7
clone_size: .
v_call: TRBV6-1
cdr3_aa: CASSTSGGAYEQYF
cdr3_nt: TGTGCCAGCAGCACTAGCGGGGGGGCCTACGAGCAGTACTTC

d_call: .
j_call: TRBJ1-1
clone_size: .
v_call: TRBV10-3
cdr3_aa: CAISESGFMRGEAFF
cdr3_nt: TGTGCCATCAGTGAGTCAGGTTTTATGAGGGGTGAAGCTTTCTTT

d_call: .
j_call: TRBJ2-7
clone_size: .
v_call: TRBV19
cdr3_aa: CASSIGGPGYEQYF
cdr3_nt: TGTGCCAGTAGTATCGGGGGCCCGGGCTACGAGCAGTACTTC

d_call: .
j_call: TRBJ2-7
clone_size: .
v_call: TRBV14
cdr3_aa: CASSQGLSREQYF
cdr3_nt: TGTGCCAGCAGCCAAGGGCTTTCCCGGGAGCAGTACTTC

d_call: TRBD2
j_call: TRBJ2-1
clone_size: .
v_call: TRBV4-3
cdr3_aa: CASSQSLAGTYNEQFF
cdr3_nt: TGCGCCAGCAGCCAATCACTAGCGGGTACCTACAATGAGCAGTTCTTC

d_call: TRBD1
j_call: TRBJ1-6
clone_size: .
v_call: TRBV7-6
cdr3_aa: CASSLGDRNSPLHF
cdr3_nt: TGTGCCAGCAGCTTAGGGGACAGGAATTCACCCCTCCACTTT

d_call: TRBD1
j_call: TRBJ2-2
clone_size: .
v_call: TRBV2
cdr3_aa: CASRGTGAGTGELFF
cdr3_nt: TGTGCCAGCAGAGGGACAGGGGCGGGCACCGGGGAGCTGTTTTTT

d_call: .
j_call: TRBJ2-7
clone_size: .
v_call: TRBV30
cdr3_aa: CAWSAERGAYEQYF
cdr3_nt: TGTGCCTGGAGTGCTGAGAGAGGGGCTTACGAGCAGTACTTC

d_call: TRBD1
j_call: TRBJ2-6
clone_size: .
v_call: TRBV13
cdr3_aa: CASSLGGRTGSGANVLTF
cdr3_nt: TGTGCCAGCAGCTTAGGCGGACGGACAGGGTCTGGGGCCAACGTCCTGACTTTC

d_call: .
j_call: TRBJ1-5
clone_size: .
v_call: TRBV19
cdr3_aa: CASSIQDEGQPQHF
cdr3_nt: TGTGCCAGTAGTATTCAGGACGAGGGGCAGCCCCAGCATTTT

d_call: TRBD2
j_call: TRBJ2-1
clone_size: .
v_call: TRBV5-1
cdr3_aa: CASSLALRELYNEQFF
cdr3_nt: TGCGCCAGCAGCTTGGCTTTGCGGGAGCTGTACAATGAGCAGTTCTTC

d_call: TRBD2
j_call: TRBJ2-5
clone_size: few
v_call: TRBV7-2
cdr3_aa: CASSSRWGGETQYF
cdr3_nt: TGTGCCAGCAGCTCCCGATGGGGGGGTGAGACCCAGTACTTC

d_call: .
j_call: TRBJ1-4
clone_size: .
v_call: TRBV5-1
cdr3_aa: CASSFSQGGEKLFF
cdr3_nt: TGCGCCAGCAGCTTTTCCCAGGGAGGTGAAAAACTGTTTTTT

d_call: .
j_call: TRBJ1-5
clone_size: .
v_call: TRBV5-6
cdr3_aa: CASSLRGYSNQPQHF
cdr3_nt: TGTGCCAGCAGCTTAAGGGGTTATAGCAATCAGCCCCAGCATTTT

d_call: .
j_call: TRBJ2-7
clone_size: .
v_call: TRBV10-3
cdr3_aa: CAISESVSQGPVSYQYF
cdr3_nt: TGTGCCATCAGTGAGTCTGTATCACAGGGACCCGTAAGCTATCAGTACTTC

d_call: .
j_call: TRBJ1-1
clone_size: .
v_call: TRBV19
cdr3_aa: CASSQTGKMGVNTEAFF
cdr3_nt: TGTGCCAGTAGTCAAACAGGGAAAATGGGAGTGAACACTGAAGCTTTCTTT

d_call: .
j_call: TRBJ1-1
clone_size: medium-sized
v_call: TRBV11-3
cdr3_aa: CASSLDGRGGQDEAFF
cdr3_nt: TGTGCCAGCAGCTTAGATGGTAGAGGGGGGCAAGATGAAGCTTTCTTT

d_call: TRBD2
j_call: TRBJ2-3
clone_size: .
v_call: TRBV5-4
cdr3_aa: CASSRLAGGRDTQYF
cdr3_nt: TGTGCCAGCAGCCGCCTAGCGGGGGGGCGAGATACGCAGTATTTT

d_call: .
j_call: TRBJ1-4
clone_size: .
v_call: TRBV6-1
cdr3_aa: CASSATGTGNEKLFF
cdr3_nt: TGTGCCAGCAGTGCTACCGGGACGGGTAATGAAAAACTGTTTTTT

d_call: .
j_call: TRBJ2-7
clone_size: .
v_call: TRBV12-2
cdr3_aa: CASRSRDEEAKTYEQYF
cdr3_nt: TGTGCAAGTCGCTCCCGGGACGAAGAAGCAAAAACCTACGAGCAGTACTTC

d_call: TRBD2
j_call: TRBJ2-1
clone_size: .
v_call: TRBV6-1
cdr3_aa: CASSEGLAGVQEQFF
cdr3_nt: TGTGCCAGCAGTGAAGGACTAGCGGGAGTTCAGGAGCAGTTCTTC

d_call: TRBD1
j_call: TRBJ2-7
clone_size: .
v_call: TRBV30
cdr3_aa: CAWSRGLYEQYF
cdr3_nt: TGTGCCTGGAGCAGGGGGCTCTACGAGCAGTACTTC

d_call: .
j_call: TRBJ1-5
clone_size: .
v_call: TRBV7-2
cdr3_aa: CASSPLRGQPQHF
cdr3_nt: TGTGCCAGCAGCCCCCTGCGCGGTCAGCCCCAGCATTTT

d_call: .
j_call: TRBJ2-7
clone_size: .
v_call: TRBV10-3
cdr3_aa: CAISSVSEQYF
cdr3_nt: TGTGCCATCAGTTCTGTCAGTGAGCAGTACTTC

d_call: TRBD2
j_call: TRBJ2-3
clone_size: .
v_call: TRBV6-6
cdr3_aa: CASSYHSGRAGDTQYF
cdr3_nt: TGTGCCAGCAGTTACCATAGCGGGAGGGCCGGGGATACGCAGTATTTT

d_call: .
j_call: TRBJ1-2
clone_size: .
v_call: TRBV13
cdr3_aa: CASSQQGLSNYGYTF
cdr3_nt: TGTGCCAGCAGCCAGCAGGGGCTTTCTAACTATGGCTACACCTTC

d_call: .
j_call: TRBJ2-6
clone_size: few
v_call: TRBV28
cdr3_aa: CASTLSGANVLTF
cdr3_nt: TGTGCCAGCACGCTCTCTGGGGCCAACGTCCTGACTTTC

d_call: .
j_call: TRBJ2-2
clone_size: few
v_call: TRBV18
cdr3_aa: CASSPALSFNTGELFF
cdr3_nt: TGTGCCAGCTCACCAGCCCTGTCGTTTAACACCGGGGAGCTGTTTTTT

d_call: .
j_call: TRBJ2-2
clone_size: .
v_call: TRBV5-6
cdr3_aa: CASSPRVLIPAGELFF
cdr3_nt: TGTGCCAGCAGCCCGAGAGTTTTGATTCCGGCCGGGGAGCTGTTTTTT

d_call: TRBD1
j_call: TRBJ1-1
clone_size: .
v_call: TRBV5-6
cdr3_aa: CASSQTGGGNTEAFF
cdr3_nt: TGTGCCAGCAGCCAGACAGGGGGCGGGAACACTGAAGCTTTCTTT

d_call: .
j_call: TRBJ1-3
clone_size: .
v_call: TRBV7-9
cdr3_aa: CASSLDSRSGNTIYF
cdr3_nt: TGTGCCAGCAGCTTAGACAGCCGCTCTGGAAACACCATATATTTT

d_call: TRBD1
j_call: TRBJ2-7
clone_size: many
v_call: TRBV7-3
cdr3_aa: CASSPGRDRAYEQYF
cdr3_nt: TGTGCCAGCAGTCCCGGGCGGGACAGGGCCTACGAGCAGTACTTC

d_call: TRBD2
j_call: TRBJ2-1
clone_size: once
v_call: TRBV27
cdr3_aa: CASTLAGAGRNEQFF
cdr3_nt: TGTGCCAGCACCTTAGCGGGAGCGGGCAGGAATGAGCAGTTCTTC

d_call: TRBD1
j_call: TRBJ1-2
clone_size: .
v_call: TRBV6-1
cdr3_aa: CASSERGLYGYTF
cdr3_nt: TGTGCCAGCAGTGAAAGGGGGCTCTATGGCTACACCTTC

d_call: .
j_call: TRBJ2-1
clone_size: .
v_call: TRBV16
cdr3_aa: CASSQSRGGEQFF
cdr3_nt: TGTGCCAGCAGCCAATCCCGGGGCGGGGAGCAGTTCTTC

d_call: .
j_call: TRBJ2-3
clone_size: .
v_call: TRBV5-5
cdr3_aa: CASSGGPGNTQYF
cdr3_nt: TGTGCCAGCAGCGGGGGACCTGGAAATACGCAGTATTTT

d_call: .
j_call: TRBJ2-3
clone_size: .
v_call: TRBV5-6
cdr3_aa: CASSIRQSTDTQYF
cdr3_nt: TGTGCCAGCAGCATCCGACAGAGCACAGATACGCAGTATTTT

d_call: .
j_call: TRBJ2-5
clone_size: .
v_call: TRBV30
cdr3_aa: CAWSVSLGETQYF
cdr3_nt: TGTGCCTGGAGTGTAAGTCTTGGAGAGACCCAGTACTTC

d_call: TRBD1
j_call: TRBJ2-5
clone_size: .
v_call: TRBV6-1
cdr3_aa: CASSAPGQGKETQYF
cdr3_nt: TGTGCCAGCAGCGCCCCGGGACAGGGGAAAGAGACCCAGTACTTC

d_call: .
j_call: TRBJ2-3
clone_size: .
v_call: TRBV25-1
cdr3_aa: CASTRDQGTDTQYF
cdr3_nt: TGTGCCAGCACCCGAGACCAGGGGACAGATACGCAGTATTTT